This T cell receptor (beta chain) was captured by sequencing in a study of OX40 agonist ivuxolimab in advanced cancers. In the study overall: Treatment of patients was with ivuxolimab, an agonistic anti-OX40 (CD134) antibody.

The CDR3 consists of 16 residues. Germline-derived CDR1 and CDR2 are SSHAT and FNYEAQ (reference sequence). Note on this clone: One end of the junction does not line up with germline, which may come from a read error.

Produced via immunoSEQ multiplex PCR; TCRdb's table is partial and in-frame only. The sample has 45,000 to 50,000 clones, about 89% seen once. This sample comprised CD4+ or CD8+ T cells sorted from blood, obtained in a trial of the OX40 agonist ivuxolimab. The rearrangement joins TRBV7-7 to TRBJ2-5; TRBD2 agrees at 10 bases. This TCR came from an adult with an advanced solid tumor such as melanoma, head and neck, liver or kidney cancer. The CDR3 nucleotides read TGTGCTAGCAGCTTAGCTAGCGGGAGTATACTGGAGACCCAGTACTTC. It is translated as CASSLASGSILETQYF.